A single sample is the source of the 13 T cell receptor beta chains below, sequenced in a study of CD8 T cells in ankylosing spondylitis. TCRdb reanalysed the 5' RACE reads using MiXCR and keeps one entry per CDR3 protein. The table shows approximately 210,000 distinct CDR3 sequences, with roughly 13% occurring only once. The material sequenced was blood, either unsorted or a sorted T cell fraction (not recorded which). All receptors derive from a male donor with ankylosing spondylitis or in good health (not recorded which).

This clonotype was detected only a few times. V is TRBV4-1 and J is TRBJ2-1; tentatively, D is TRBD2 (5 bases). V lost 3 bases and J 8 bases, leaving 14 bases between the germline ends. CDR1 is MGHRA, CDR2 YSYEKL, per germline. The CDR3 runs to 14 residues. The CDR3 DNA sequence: TGCGCCAGCAGCCAGAGGGCTGACGGGGATGAGCAGTTCTTC. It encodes CASSQRADGDEQFF.

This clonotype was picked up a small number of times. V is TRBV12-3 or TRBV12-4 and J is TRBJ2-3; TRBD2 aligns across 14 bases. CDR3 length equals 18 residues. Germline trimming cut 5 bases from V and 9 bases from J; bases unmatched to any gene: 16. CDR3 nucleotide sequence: TGTGCCAGCAGTGTCACCGGGACTAGCGGGGGAGCAGGGAGAACGCAGTATTTT. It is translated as CASSVTGTSGGAGRTQYF.

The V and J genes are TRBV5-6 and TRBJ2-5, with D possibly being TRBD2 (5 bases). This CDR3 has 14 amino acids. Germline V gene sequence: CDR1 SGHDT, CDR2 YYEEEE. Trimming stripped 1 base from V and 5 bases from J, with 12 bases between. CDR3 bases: TGTGCCAGCAGCTTGATAACGGGCGGGGAGACCCAGTACTTC. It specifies CASSLITGGETQYF.

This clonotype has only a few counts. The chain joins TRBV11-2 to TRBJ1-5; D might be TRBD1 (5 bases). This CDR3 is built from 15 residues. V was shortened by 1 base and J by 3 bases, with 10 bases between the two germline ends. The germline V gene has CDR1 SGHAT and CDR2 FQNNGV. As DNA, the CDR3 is TGTGCCAGCAGCTTAGGAGACAGCTTCAATCAGCCCCAGCATTTT. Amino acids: CASSLGDSFNQPQHF. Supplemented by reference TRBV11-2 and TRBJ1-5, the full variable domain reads EAGVAQSPRYKIIEKRQSVAFWCNPISGHATLYWYQQILGQGPKLLIQFQNNGVVDDSQLPKDRFSAERLKGVDSTLKIQPAKLEDSAVYLCASSLGDSFNQPQHFGDGTRLSIL.

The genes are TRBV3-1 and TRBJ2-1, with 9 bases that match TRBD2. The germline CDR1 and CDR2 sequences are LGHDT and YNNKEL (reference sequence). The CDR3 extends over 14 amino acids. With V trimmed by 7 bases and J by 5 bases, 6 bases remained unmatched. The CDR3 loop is CASNLAGADNEQFF. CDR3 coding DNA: TGTGCCAGCAACTTAGCGGGGGCCGACAATGAGCAGTTCTTC.

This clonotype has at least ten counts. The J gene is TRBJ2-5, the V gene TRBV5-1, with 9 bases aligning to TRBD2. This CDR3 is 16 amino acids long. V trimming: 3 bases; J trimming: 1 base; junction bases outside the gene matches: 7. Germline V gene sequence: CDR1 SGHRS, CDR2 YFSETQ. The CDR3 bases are TGCGCCAGCAGCTCCCTGACTAGCGGCTTCCAAGAGACCCAGTACTTC. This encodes CASSSLTSGFQETQYF.

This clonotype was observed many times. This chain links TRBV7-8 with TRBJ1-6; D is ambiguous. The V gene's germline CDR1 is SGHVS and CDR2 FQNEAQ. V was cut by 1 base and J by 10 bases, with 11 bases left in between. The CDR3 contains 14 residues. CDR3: CASSLVPWWSPLHF. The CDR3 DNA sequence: TGTGCCAGCAGCTTAGTACCCTGGTGGTCACCCCTCCACTTT.

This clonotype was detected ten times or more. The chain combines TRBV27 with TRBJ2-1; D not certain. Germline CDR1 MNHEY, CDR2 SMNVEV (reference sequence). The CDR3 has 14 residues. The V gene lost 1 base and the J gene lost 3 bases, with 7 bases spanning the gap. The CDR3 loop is CASSLLRNYNEQFF. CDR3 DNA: TGTGCCAGCAGTTTATTGAGAAACTACAATGAGCAGTTCTTC.

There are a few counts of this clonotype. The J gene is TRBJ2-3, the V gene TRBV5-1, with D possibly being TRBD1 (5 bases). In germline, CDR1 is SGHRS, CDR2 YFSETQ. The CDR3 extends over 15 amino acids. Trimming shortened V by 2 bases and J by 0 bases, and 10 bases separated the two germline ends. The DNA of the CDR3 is TGCGCCAGCAGCTTTTGGGGCAGAAGCACAGATACGCAGTATTTT. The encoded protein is CASSFWGRSTDTQYF.

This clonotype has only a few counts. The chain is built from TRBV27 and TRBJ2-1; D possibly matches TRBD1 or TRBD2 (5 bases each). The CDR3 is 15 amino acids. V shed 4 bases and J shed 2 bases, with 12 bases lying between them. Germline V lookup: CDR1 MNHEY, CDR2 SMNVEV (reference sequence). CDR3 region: CASSSSSGPYNEQFF. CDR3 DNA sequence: TGTGCCAGCAGTTCGAGCTCGGGACCCTACAATGAGCAGTTCTTC.

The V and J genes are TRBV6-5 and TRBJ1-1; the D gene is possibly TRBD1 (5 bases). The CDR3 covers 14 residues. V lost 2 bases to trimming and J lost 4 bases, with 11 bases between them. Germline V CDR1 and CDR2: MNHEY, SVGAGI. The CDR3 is CASSYQGRGTEAFF. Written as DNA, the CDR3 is TGTGCCAGCAGTTACCAGGGAAGAGGCACTGAAGCTTTCTTT.

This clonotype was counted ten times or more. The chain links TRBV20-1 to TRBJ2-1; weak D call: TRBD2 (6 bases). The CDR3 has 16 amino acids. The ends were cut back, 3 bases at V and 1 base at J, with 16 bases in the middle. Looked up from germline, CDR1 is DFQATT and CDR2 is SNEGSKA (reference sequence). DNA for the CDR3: TGCAGTGCTAGGATTATGGGAGGTGCTTCCTACAATGAGCAGTTCTTC. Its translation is CSARIMGGASYNEQFF.

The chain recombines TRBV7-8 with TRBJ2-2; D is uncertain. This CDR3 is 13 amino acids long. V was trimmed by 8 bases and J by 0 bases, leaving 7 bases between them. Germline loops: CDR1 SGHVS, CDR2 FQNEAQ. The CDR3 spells CASLPANTGELFF. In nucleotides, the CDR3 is TGTGCCAGCCTCCCAGCGAACACCGGGGAGCTGTTTTTT.